The present T cell receptor beta chain was sequenced within a study of T cell responses to AZD1222 COVID-19 vaccine. Study-wide results and caveats: Just five to seven AZD1222 recipients tested seropositive at baseline. Two doses of AZD1222 preceded a rise in Spike-specific TCR breadth and depth.

Sequencing used immunoSEQ multiplex PCR; TCRdb keeps in-frame clones, though not all of them. The sample has around 63,000 clones, about 85% seen once; the top ten hold approximately 19%. In its sample, this clone was seen a few times. The antigen is not known. This receptor was taken from an adult in good health. Here the sequenced sample was peripheral blood, taken on day 0 of AZD1222 vaccination.

CDR3 amino acids: CASSDRVAPWGSPLHF. The CDR3 nucleotides read TGTGCCAGCAGTGATAGGGTAGCCCCCTGGGGATCACCCCTCCACTTT. The J gene is TRBJ1-6, the V gene TRBV2; no definite D call. Trimming removed 3 bases from V and 10 bases from J, with 19 bases in between. The CDR3 extends over 16 amino acids. Germline V lookup: CDR1 SNHLY, CDR2 FYNNEI.